This T cell receptor beta chain was captured by sequencing in a study of blood T cells in healthy people across ages. At the level of the study: Researchers report that template switching captured about one barcoded beta molecule per two T cells.

A second PCR, run for roughly 7 to 12 cycles, used a sample-barcoded 5' primer plus a J-beta primer mix. TCRdb re-called the 5' RACE reads through MiXCR, storing one row per CDR3 protein. The sample records about 1 million distinct CDR3 sequences, approximately 25% being singletons. Germline V CDR1 and CDR2: SEHNR, FQNEAQ (reference sequence). The CDR3 is made up of 15 amino acids. Trimming took off 5 bases at V and 2 bases at J, with 13 bases between the two ends. This clonotype was counted between two and nine times. Healthy Caucasians from Russia aged about 6 to 90 served as donors. These data were likewise used in another study, on T cells of mothers and their children.

This sequence joins TRBV7-9 and TRBJ2-4; tentatively, D is TRBD2 (6 bases). Sequences were obtained from blood. The receptor was derived from a girl between 2 and 10 years old in good health. CDR3 nucleotides: TGTGCCAGCAGCCCATCCGGGACTTCCAAAAACATTCAGTACTTC. This encodes CASSPSGTSKNIQYF.